The 15 T cell receptor beta chains below come from one sample, sequenced in a study of regulatory T cells in long-lasting Graves disease. The time point denotes: persistent/refractory GD, antithyroid drugs over 5 years with positive TRAb. From RNA extracted from PBMCs, the TCR library was made. Arm-PCR of CDR3 regions and iRepertoire HTBI primers were used to build TCR beta libraries. TCRdb reprocessed the multiplex PCR reads via MiXCR and lists one record per CDR3 protein. The table lists around 450,000 distinct CDR3 sequences, about 22% of them singletons. Material: peripheral blood mononuclear cells (PBMCs), obtained when the disease was refractory, from a patient treated with antithyroid drugs. These receptors originate from a female donor with Graves disease.

This clonotype was observed a single time. This chain links TRBV4-3 with TRBJ2-7, with 7 bases aligning to TRBD1. Germline assignment: CDR1 LGHNA and CDR2 YSLEER. The CDR3 length is 14 residues. The trim removed 10 bases at V and 4 bases at J, leaving 13 bases unmatched. The CDR3 loop reads CAKHHVQGVYEQYF. The CDR3 region has the DNA TGCGCCAAGCACCATGTGCAGGGGGTTTACGAGCAGTACTTC.

This clonotype was found a few times. The chain uses TRBV20-1 and TRBJ1-2; D unclear. The CDR3 has 12 amino acids. V was shortened by 3 bases and J by 0 bases, with 5 bases between the two germline ends. The germline V gene encodes CDR1 DFQATT and CDR2 SNEGSKA (reference sequence). The CDR3 DNA follows: TGCAGTGCTAGTTCTGCTAACTATGGCTACACCTTC. It specifies CSASSANYGYTF.

Only a few counts were recorded for this clonotype. It may be a read error: a sequence one base away is much more abundant. This sequence joins TRBV7-9 and TRBJ2-7; a weak D match, TRBD1 (6 bases). The germline V gene has CDR1 SEHNR and CDR2 FQNEAQ (reference sequence). The CDR3 contains 12 residues. The V gene lost 8 bases and the J gene lost 2 bases, with 10 bases spanning the gap. CDR3: CASGRDTYEQYF. The CDR3 DNA sequence: TGTGCCAGCGGCCGGGACACCTACGAGCAGTACTTC.

The chain combines TRBV14 with TRBJ1-4; D is uncertain. In germline, CDR1 is SGHDN, CDR2 FVKESK. The germline V and J ends were trimmed by 4 bases and 8 bases, with 11 bases remaining between them. This CDR3 has 13 residues. This CDR3 reads CASSRTTPEKLFF. CDR3 DNA: TGTGCCAGCAGCCGAACTACCCCCGAAAAACTGTTTTTT.

This clonotype has ten or more counts. V usage is TRBV7-2 and J usage is TRBJ2-7, with D unresolved. The CDR3 contains 13 residues. The V gene's germline CDR1 is SGHTA and CDR2 FQGNSA. Trimming cost V 5 bases and J 1 base, with 9 bases left between them. CDR3 nucleotides: TGTGCCAGCAGCGGGATGAATTCCTACGAGCAGTACTTC. It translates to CASSGMNSYEQYF. The entire variable domain, with the rest obtained from reference TRBV7-2 and TRBJ2-7, is as follows: GAGVSQSPSNKVTEKGKDVELRCDPISGHTALYWYRQSLGQGLEFLIYFQGNSAPDKSGLPSDRFSAERTGGSVSTLTIQRTQQEDSAVYLCASSGMNSYEQYFGPGTRLTVT.

V is TRBV28 and J is TRBJ2-4; 9 bases are a match to TRBD1. With V trimmed by 7 bases and J by 4 bases, 8 bases remained unmatched. The CDR3 extends over 15 amino acids. Per germline, CDR1 MDHEN and CDR2 SYDVKM. In nucleotides, the CDR3 is TGTGCCAGCAAACTCCCGGGACAGGGTAAAAACATTCAGTACTTC. Translating gives CASKLPGQGKNIQYF. Combining the CDR3 with reference TRBV28 and TRBJ2-4 gives the whole variable domain DVKVTQSSRYLVKRTGEKVFLECVQDMDHENMFWYRQDPGLGLRLIYFSYDVKMKEKGDIPEGYSVSREKKERFSLILESASTNQTSMYLCASKLPGQGKNIQYFGAGTRLSVL.

V and J are TRBV6-1 and TRBJ1-1; D is possibly TRBD1 (6 bases). This CDR3 has 18 residues. Trimming left V 6 bases short and J 0 bases short, with 23 bases between. The germline gives CDR1 MNHNS, CDR2 SASEGT. The CDR3 region has the DNA TGTGCCAGCAGCCGGATAAGGGTTAGTCAGGGGATGAACACTGAAGCTTTCTTT. It encodes CASSRIRVSQGMNTEAFF.

This rearrangement joins TRBV4-1 to TRBJ1-2; possibly TRBD1 for D (6 bases). Germline-derived CDR1 and CDR2 are MGHRA and YSYEKL. The CDR3 is 15 amino acids. The V end lost 2 bases, the J end lost 2 bases, and 12 bases lay between the germline ends. CDR3 protein: CASSQQRGANYGYTF. DNA for the CDR3: TGCGCCAGCAGCCAACAACGGGGGGCAAACTATGGCTACACCTTC.

This clonotype was detected many times. The rearrangement joins TRBV20-1 to TRBJ2-7, with 12 bases that match TRBD2. The junction had 18 bases not matched to a gene; V was cut back by 3 bases and J by 6 bases. The length of the CDR3 is 18 residues. From germline, CDR1 is DFQATT and CDR2 SNEGSKA (reference sequence). CDR3 DNA: TGCAGTGCTAGCCTCATACCGGGACTAGCGGGTCGACAGGCCGAGCAGTACTTC. Amino acid sequence: CSASLIPGLAGRQAEQYF.

This clonotype was seen more than once but under ten times. V and J are TRBV7-9 and TRBJ2-6, with 7 bases identical to TRBD1. The V gene's germline CDR1 is SEHNR and CDR2 FQNEAQ (reference sequence). The CDR3 consists of 19 residues. The junction had 12 bases not matched to a gene; V was cut back by 4 bases and J by 0 bases. The CDR3 protein is CASSSKRDSPSSGANVLTF. For the CDR3, the DNA is TGTGCCAGCAGCTCCAAACGGGACAGTCCTTCCTCTGGGGCCAACGTCCTGACTTTC.

V is TRBV6-2 or TRBV6-3 and J is TRBJ2-7, with unresolved D. The CDR3 runs 13 residues. V lost 5 bases, J lost 6 bases, and 14 bases lay in between. Germline V lookup: CDR1 MNHEY, CDR2 SVGEGT. CDR3 sequence reads: CASSMSPGGEQYF. The CDR3 DNA reads TGTGCCAGCAGTATGTCCCCGGGCGGCGAGCAGTACTTC.

This clonotype has just a few counts. The chain combines TRBV7-9 with TRBJ2-2; TRBD1 might be the D (6 bases). V was trimmed by 3 bases and J by 6 bases, leaving 14 bases between them. This CDR3 spans 15 amino acids. Germline V gene sequence: CDR1 SEHNR, CDR2 FQNEAQ (reference sequence). The DNA for the CDR3 is TGTGCCAGCAGCTTGGAACAGGGATTGTCCGGGGAGCTGTTTTTT. Its protein is CASSLEQGLSGELFF.

The chain couples TRBV5-8 to TRBJ2-5, with D possibly matching TRBD1 (6 bases). The CDR3 has 16 residues. Trimming cost V 3 bases and J 2 bases, with 17 bases left between them. Germline lookup yields CDR1 SGHTS and CDR2 YDEGEE. The CDR3 spells CASSWGPGGGQETQYF. The CDR3 DNA sequence: TGTGCCAGCAGCTGGGGGCCGGGCGGTGGGCAAGAGACCCAGTACTTC.

The rearrangement links TRBV5-1 to TRBJ1-2; the match to TRBD1 covers 7 bases. Germline V gene sequence: CDR1 SGHRS, CDR2 YFSETQ. J was trimmed by 1 base and V by 3 bases; bases with no gene match: 15. The CDR3 has 18 amino acids. The CDR3, as DNA: TGCGCCAGCAGCTATAGCTCCGGGACAGAAGCTTTTAACTATGGCTACACCTTC. Translating it yields CASSYSSGTEAFNYGYTF.

This CDR3 is CSAGAPYQETQYF. For the CDR3, the DNA is TGCAGTGCTGGGGCCCCGTACCAAGAGACCCAGTACTTC. The chain couples TRBV20-1 to TRBJ2-5; weak D call: TRBD1 (5 bases). V lost 5 bases and J lost 0, with 10 bases in between. The length of the CDR3 is 13 residues. The germline gives CDR1 DFQATT, CDR2 SNEGSKA (reference sequence).